Sequencing of this TCR beta chain was carried out in a study of identical twins. In TCRdb, the 5' RACE reads were re-called with MiXCR into one record per CDR3 protein. The table includes some 730,000 distinct CDR3 sequences, 18% detected once. This CDR3 has 14 amino acids. Trimming stripped 8 bases from V and 6 bases from J, with 19 bases between. The germline V gene has CDR1 SGHRS and CDR2 YFSETQ. The sample was also linked to a second study, of T cells expressing NK-cell markers.

This sequence joins TRBV5-1 and TRBJ2-3; D may be TRBD1 (6 bases). The sequence derives from a woman aged 18-35 years in good health. The source material was PBMCs. CDR3 coding DNA: TGCGCCAGTGCTGAGACAGGAGTCGCTGATACGCAGTATTTT. Translation: CASAETGVADTQYF. Filled out from reference TRBV5-1 and TRBJ2-3, the complete variable domain reads KAGVTQTPRYLIKTRGQQVTLSCSPISGHRSVSWYQQTPGQGLQFLFEYFSETQRNKGNFPGRFSGRQFSNSRSEMNVSTLELGDSALYLCASAETGVADTQYFGPGTRLTVL.